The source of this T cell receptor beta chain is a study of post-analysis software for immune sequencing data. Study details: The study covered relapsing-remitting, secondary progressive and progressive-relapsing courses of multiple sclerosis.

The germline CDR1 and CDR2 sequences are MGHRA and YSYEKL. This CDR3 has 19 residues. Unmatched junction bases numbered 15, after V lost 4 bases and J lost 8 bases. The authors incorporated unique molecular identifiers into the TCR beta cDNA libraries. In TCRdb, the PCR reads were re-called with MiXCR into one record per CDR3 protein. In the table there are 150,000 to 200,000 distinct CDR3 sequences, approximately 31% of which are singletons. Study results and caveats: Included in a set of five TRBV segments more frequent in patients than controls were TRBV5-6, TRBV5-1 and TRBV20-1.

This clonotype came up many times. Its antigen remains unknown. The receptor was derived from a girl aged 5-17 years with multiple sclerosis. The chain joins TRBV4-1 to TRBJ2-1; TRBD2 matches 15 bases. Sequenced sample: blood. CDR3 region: CASSRMSRTSGRATDEQFF. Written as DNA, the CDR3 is TGCGCCAGCAGCCGAATGAGTCGGACTAGCGGGAGGGCCACCGATGAGCAGTTCTTC.